This T cell receptor (beta chain) was sequenced during a study of early T cells in non-severe SARS-CoV-2 infection. This clonotype was found a few times. This CDR3 is 12 amino acids long. The V end was cut by 5 bases, the J end by 10 bases, with 14 bases between. TCRdb re-called the 5' RACE reads through MiXCR, storing one row per CDR3 protein. Altogether fewer than 75,000 distinct CDR3 sequences are present, 20% being singletons, with the ten largest covering 16%. The input for sequencing was whole blood, taken at baseline. The source of this sequence is an adult who was a healthcare worker with PCR-confirmed SARS-CoV-2 infection or an uninfected control (not recorded which). The gene calls are TRBV12-3 or TRBV12-4 and TRBJ1-1; the D gene is possibly TRBD1 (6 bases). Here the CDR3 DNA reads TGTGCCAGCAGTGGATCAGGGGCTCCAGCTTTCTTT. Translating gives CASSGSGAPAFF.